This note documents a single T cell receptor beta chain sequence. These data belong to a study of blood T cell repertoires in COVID-19. Across the study: Sources were T cells, B-cell-depleted T cells, or PBMCs; the material itself was cDNA or gDNA.

The data were produced by immunoSEQ multiplex PCR, yet TCRdb's version contains in-frame clones alone and is incomplete. The sample lists about 200,000 clones, 80% to 90% occurring once. Assignments of participants to cohorts depended upon their own reported clinical history. Germline V gene data show CDR1 as WNHNN and CDR2 as SYGVQD (reference sequence). This CDR3 has 14 amino acids. V lost 3 bases, J lost 7 bases, and 15 bases lay in between. The TCR was taken from a woman in her thirties or forties with acute COVID-19. The sample consisted of PBMCs or T cells enriched from blood (not recorded which). The chain recombines TRBV10-1 with TRBJ2-5; maybe TRBD2 (6 bases). The chain's CDR3 is CASSERDWLGTQYF. The CDR3 DNA reads as TGCGCCAGCAGTGAACGGGACTGGCTTGGGACCCAGTACTTC.